Here is one T cell receptor (beta chain) with its context. It lacks a known antigen. No quality values exist for individual bases; no much larger clone is one base distant. This sample was included in a study of human T cells and chemical hapten exposure listed by TCRdb under 2021. The study in broad terms: Libraries were combined into a pool for sequencing, and differences in TCR yield between samples came mainly from small differences in library volumes within the pool. In alopecia patients, the study followed how the peripheral blood TCR repertoire changed in vivo over primary and secondary sensitization to diphenylcyclopropenone (DPC), a hapten. Both TCR alpha and TCR beta chains were sequenced from each blood RNA sample.

Read against the paper, the sample's time point label means: healthy volunteer bleed at 6 weeks. Total RNA was extracted from unfractionated whole blood collected in Tempus Blood RNA tubes. Five or six healthy volunteers served as TCR sequencing controls and were bled at day 0, 2 weeks and 6 weeks. Study-wide conclusions, independent of this receptor: Repeated subsampling changed both the strength of the expansion versus patch-test correlation and the threshold at which that correlation became significant. DPC sensitization did not change the number of TCRs with a frequency above 1 in 1000, and there was no evidence of changes in global repertoire structure.

Library generation was performed with RACE. The sequencer listed for this sample is NextSeq 500. During library preparation, unique molecular identifiers were attached to individual cDNA molecules so that TCRs could be counted quantitatively and reproducibly. Regarding the original processing steps: Samples had a median of 95,638 TCRs, with a range from 23,224 to 690,600. V, J and CDR3 annotation of the TCR reads was performed with the Decombinator software suite. For the PS versus PT1 abundance plots, all samples were subsampled to the same number of TCRs (28,000). Expanded TCRs were defined as absent before sensitization and observed at least eight times at the 2-week time point. Clones were called with MiXCR by TCRdb after fastp trimmed the public reads at Q25, and only in-frame beta chains were retained. Rows matching on CDR3 protein sequence are summarized as one entry with the most common DNA and genes. These V and J calls are TCRdb output, not the study's own analysis. This sample lists 60,000 to 80,000 distinct CDR3 sequences; about 6.5% were detected once. In total, the top ten clones hold under 4.5% of the sample.

The CDR3 sequence holds 14 residues, the cysteine and phenylalanine included. The CDR3 DNA has 42 bases and is translated from base 1. The germline V gene (reference sequence) specifies LNHDA as CDR1 and SQIVND as CDR2. V drops 4 bases and J drops 3 bases, leaving 10 bases in between. Here the chain combines TRBV19 and TRBJ1-5, with TRBD1 as a weak D call on 5 bases. Sequencing used whole blood. This clonotype was sampled from a female donor in good health. Some clones in this sample may be carry-over from other donors' samples. The DNA is TGTGCCAGTAGTAGAGACAGAGACAATCAGCCCCAGCATTTT. This gives the protein CASSRDRDNQPQHF.